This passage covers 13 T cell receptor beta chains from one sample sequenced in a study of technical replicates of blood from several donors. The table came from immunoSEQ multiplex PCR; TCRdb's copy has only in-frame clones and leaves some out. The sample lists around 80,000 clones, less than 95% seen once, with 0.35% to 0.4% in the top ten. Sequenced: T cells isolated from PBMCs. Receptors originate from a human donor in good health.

The CDR3: CASSKGHTYSYEQYF. The CDR3 DNA follows: TGTGCCAGCAGCAAGGGCCATACGTACTCCTACGAGCAGTACTTC. This chain uses TRBV21-1 with TRBJ2-7; whether TRBD1, the table's D call, matches the DNA was not checked. TRBV21-1 constitutes a pseudogene. The CDR3 is made up of 15 amino acids.

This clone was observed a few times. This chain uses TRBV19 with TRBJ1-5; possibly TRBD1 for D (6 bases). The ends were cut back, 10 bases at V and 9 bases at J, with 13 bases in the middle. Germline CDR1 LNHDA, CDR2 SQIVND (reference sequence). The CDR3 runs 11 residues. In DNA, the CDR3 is TGTGCCACCCAGGACAGAGCGCCCCAGCATTTT. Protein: CATQDRAPQHF.

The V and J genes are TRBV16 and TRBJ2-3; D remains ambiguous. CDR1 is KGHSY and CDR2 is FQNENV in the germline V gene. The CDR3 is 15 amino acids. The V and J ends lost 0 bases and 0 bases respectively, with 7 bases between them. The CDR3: CASSQSSHSTDTQYF. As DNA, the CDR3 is TGTGCCAGCAGCCAATCGAGCCACAGCACAGATACGCAGTATTTT. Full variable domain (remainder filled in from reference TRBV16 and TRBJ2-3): GEEVAQTPKHLVRGEGQKAKLYCAPIKGHSYVFWYQQVLKNEFKFLISFQNENVFDETGMPKERFSAKCLPNSPCSLEIQATKLEDSAVYFCASSQSSHSTDTQYFGPGTRLTVL.

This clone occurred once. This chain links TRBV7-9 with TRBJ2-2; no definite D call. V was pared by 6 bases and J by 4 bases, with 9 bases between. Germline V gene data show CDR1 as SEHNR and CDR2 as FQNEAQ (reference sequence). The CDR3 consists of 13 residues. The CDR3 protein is CASSYAATGELFF. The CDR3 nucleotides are TGTGCCAGCAGTTACGCGGCCACCGGGGAGCTGTTTTTT.

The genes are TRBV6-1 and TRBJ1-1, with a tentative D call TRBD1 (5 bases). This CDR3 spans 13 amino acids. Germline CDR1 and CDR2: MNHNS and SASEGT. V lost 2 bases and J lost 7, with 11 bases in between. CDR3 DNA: TGTGCCAGCAGTGAATTCACGGGACTTGAAGCTTTCTTT. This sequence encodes CASSEFTGLEAFF.

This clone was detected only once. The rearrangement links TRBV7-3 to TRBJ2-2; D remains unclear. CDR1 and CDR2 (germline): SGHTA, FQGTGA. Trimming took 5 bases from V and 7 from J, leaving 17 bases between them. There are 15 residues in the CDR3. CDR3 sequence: CASSPATALVGELFF. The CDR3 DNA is TGTGCCAGCAGCCCCGCTACGGCCCTAGTCGGGGAGCTGTTTTTT.

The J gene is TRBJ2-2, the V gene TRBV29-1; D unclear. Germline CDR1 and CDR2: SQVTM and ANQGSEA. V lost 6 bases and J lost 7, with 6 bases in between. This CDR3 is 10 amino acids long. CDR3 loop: CSVANGELFF. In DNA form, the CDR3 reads TGCAGCGTGGCCAACGGGGAGCTGTTTTTT.

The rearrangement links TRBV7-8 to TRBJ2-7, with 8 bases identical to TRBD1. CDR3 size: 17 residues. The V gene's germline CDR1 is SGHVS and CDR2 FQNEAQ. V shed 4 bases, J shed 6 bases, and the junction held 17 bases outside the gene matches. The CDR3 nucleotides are TGTGCCAGCAGCTCGACAGGGGTATGGGTTCGTCCGGGCGAGCAGTACTTC. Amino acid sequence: CASSSTGVWVRPGEQYF.

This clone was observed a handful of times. The CDR3 DNA is TGTGCCAGCAGTCCCAGTGGGACAGGTAGGGCTTTCTTT. Amino acids: CASSPSGTGRAFF. The chain carries TRBV11-2 and TRBJ1-1; 8 bases map to TRBD1. The V segment lost 6 bases and the J segment 11 bases; nucleotides outside the gene matches: 11. Germline values: CDR1 SGHAT, CDR2 FQNNGV. The CDR3 has 13 amino acids.

The CDR3 DNA follows: TGTGCCAGCAGCCCTAACCCGGGCTACGAGCAGTACTTC. Translation: CASSPNPGYEQYF. The chain uses TRBV4-2 and TRBJ2-7; D unresolved. V dropped 4 bases and J dropped 3 bases, with 10 bases sitting between them. CDR1 and CDR2 from the germline V gene are LGHNA and YNFKEQ. This CDR3 has 13 amino acids.

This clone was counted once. CDR3 amino acids: CATGRTGNSEAFF. DNA of the CDR3: TGTGCCACTGGTCGGACGGGAAACTCTGAAGCTTTCTTT. The chain couples TRBV11-3 to TRBJ1-1; D unresolved. Trimming took 10 bases from V and 6 from J, leaving 18 bases between them. Germline CDR1 and CDR2: SGHNT and YENEEA. The CDR3 consists of 13 residues.

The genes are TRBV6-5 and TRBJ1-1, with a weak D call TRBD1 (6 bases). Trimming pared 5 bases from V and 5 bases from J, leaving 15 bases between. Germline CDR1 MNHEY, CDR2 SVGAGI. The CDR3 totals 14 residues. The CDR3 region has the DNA TGTGCCAGCAGTATATCAGGGGTGGGGACTGAAGCTTTCTTT. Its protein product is CASSISGVGTEAFF.

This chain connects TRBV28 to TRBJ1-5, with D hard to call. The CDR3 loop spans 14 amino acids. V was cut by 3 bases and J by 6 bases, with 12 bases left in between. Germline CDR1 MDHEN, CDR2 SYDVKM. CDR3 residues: CASSFFYNSQPQHF. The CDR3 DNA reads TGTGCCAGCAGTTTTTTCTATAACAGTCAGCCCCAGCATTTT.